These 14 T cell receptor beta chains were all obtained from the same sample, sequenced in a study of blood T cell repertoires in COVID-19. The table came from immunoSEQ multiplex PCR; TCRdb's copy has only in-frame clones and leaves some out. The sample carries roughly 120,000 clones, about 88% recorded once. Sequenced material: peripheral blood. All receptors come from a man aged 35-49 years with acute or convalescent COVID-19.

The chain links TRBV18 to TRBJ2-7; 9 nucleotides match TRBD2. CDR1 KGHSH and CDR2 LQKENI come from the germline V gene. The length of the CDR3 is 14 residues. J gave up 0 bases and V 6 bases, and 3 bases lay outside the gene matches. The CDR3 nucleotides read TGTGCCAGCTCTCCGGGACTAGCCTCCTACGAGCAGTACTTC. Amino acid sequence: CASSPGLASYEQYF.

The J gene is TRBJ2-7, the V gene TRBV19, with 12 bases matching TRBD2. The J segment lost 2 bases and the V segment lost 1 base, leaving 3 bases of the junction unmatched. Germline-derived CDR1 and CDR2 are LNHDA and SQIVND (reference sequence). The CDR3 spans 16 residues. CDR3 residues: CASSIALAGGPYEQYF. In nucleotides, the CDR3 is TGTGCCAGTAGTATAGCACTAGCGGGGGGCCCCTACGAGCAGTACTTC.

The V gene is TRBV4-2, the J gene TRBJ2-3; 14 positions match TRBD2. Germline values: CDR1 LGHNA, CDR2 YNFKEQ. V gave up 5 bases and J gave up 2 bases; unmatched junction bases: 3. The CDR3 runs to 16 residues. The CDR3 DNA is TGTGCCAGCAGCTCGGGACTAGCGGGGGTCACAGATACGCAGTATTTT. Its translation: CASSSGLAGVTDTQYF.

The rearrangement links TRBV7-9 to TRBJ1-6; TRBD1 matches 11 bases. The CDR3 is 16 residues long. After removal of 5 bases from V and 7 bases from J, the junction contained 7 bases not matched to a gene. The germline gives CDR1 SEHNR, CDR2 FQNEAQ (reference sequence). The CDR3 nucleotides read TGTGCCAGCAGCCCTAGGACAGGGGGCCGGAATTCACCCCTCCACTTT. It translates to CASSPRTGGRNSPLHF.

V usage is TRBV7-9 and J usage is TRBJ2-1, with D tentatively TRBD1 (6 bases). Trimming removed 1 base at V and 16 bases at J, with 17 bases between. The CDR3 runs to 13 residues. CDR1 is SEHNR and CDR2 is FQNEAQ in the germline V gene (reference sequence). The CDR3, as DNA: TGTGCCAGCAGCTTAGACCACGGGACACCTCTTTTCTTC. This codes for CASSLDHGTPLFF.

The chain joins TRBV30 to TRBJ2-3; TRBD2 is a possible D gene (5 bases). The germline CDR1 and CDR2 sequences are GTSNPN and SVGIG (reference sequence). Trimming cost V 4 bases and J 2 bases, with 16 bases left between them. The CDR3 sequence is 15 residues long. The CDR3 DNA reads TGTGCCTGGACCTCCAAGAGGGTTACCACAGATACGCAGTATTTT. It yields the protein CAWTSKRVTTDTQYF. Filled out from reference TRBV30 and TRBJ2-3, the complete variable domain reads SQTIHQWPATLVQPVGSPLSLECTVEGTSNPNLYWYRQAAGRGLQLLFYSVGIGQISSEVPQNLSASRPQDRQFILSSKKLLLSDSGFYLCAWTSKRVTTDTQYFGPGTRLTVL.

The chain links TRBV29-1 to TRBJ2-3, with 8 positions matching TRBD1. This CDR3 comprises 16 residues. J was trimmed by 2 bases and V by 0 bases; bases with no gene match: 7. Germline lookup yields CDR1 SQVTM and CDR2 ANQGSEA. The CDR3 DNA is TGCAGCGTTGAAGATCTAGACAGGGGACCCACAGATACGCAGTATTTT. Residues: CSVEDLDRGPTDTQYF.

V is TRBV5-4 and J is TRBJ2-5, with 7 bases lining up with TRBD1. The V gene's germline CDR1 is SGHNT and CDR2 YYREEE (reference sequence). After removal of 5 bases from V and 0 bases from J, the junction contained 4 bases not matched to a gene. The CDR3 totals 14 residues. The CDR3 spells CASSMTGYQETQYF. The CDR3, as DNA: TGTGCCAGCAGTATGACAGGGTACCAAGAGACCCAGTACTTC.

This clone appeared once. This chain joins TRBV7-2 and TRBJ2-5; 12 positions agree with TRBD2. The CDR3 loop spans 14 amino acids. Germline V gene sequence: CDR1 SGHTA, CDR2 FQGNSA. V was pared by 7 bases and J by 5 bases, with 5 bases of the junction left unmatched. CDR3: CASTRTSGEETQYF. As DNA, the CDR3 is TGTGCCAGCACGCGGACTAGCGGGGAGGAGACCCAGTACTTC.

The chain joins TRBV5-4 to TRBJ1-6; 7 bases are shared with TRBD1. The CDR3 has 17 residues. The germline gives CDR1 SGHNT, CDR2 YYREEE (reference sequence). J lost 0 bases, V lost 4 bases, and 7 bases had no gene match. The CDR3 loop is CASSNPGGSSYNSPLHF. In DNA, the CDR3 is TGTGCCAGCAGCAACCCAGGGGGGAGCTCCTATAATTCACCCCTCCACTTT.

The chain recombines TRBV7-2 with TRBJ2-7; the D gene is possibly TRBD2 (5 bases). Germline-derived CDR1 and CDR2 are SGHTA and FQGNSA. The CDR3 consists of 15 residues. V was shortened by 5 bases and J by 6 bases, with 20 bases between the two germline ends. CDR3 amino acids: CASSPSPTLRGEQYF. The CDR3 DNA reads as TGTGCCAGCAGCCCCAGCCCGACTCTCCGGGGCGAGCAGTACTTC.

The CDR3 here is CASSLAQGGVYGYTF. In nucleotides, the CDR3 is TGCGCCAGCAGCTTGGCCCAGGGAGGCGTCTATGGCTACACCTTC. The chain has TRBV5-1 and TRBJ1-2, with D maybe TRBD1 (5 bases). Per the germline V gene, CDR1 is SGHRS and CDR2 is YFSETQ. This CDR3 spans 15 amino acids. V was pared by 0 bases and J by 4 bases, with 13 bases between.

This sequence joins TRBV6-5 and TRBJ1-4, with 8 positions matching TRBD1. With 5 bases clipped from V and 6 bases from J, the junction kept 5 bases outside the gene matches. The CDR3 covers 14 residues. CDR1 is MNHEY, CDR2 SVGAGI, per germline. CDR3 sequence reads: CASSKQGGDEKLFF. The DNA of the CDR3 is TGTGCCAGCAGTAAACAGGGGGGAGATGAAAAACTGTTTTTT.

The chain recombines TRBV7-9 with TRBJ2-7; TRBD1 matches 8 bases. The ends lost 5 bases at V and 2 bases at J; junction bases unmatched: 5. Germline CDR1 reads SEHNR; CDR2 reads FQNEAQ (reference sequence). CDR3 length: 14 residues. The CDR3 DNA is TGTGCCAGCAGCGTGCAGGGGGCCGCCTACGAGCAGTACTTC. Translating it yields CASSVQGAAYEQYF. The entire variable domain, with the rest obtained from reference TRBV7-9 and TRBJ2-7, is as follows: DTGVSQNPRHKITKRGQNVTFRCDPISEHNRLYWYRQTLGQGPEFLTYFQNEAQLEKSRLLSDRFSAERPKGSFSTLEIQRTEQGDSAMYLCASSVQGAAYEQYFGPGTRLTVT.